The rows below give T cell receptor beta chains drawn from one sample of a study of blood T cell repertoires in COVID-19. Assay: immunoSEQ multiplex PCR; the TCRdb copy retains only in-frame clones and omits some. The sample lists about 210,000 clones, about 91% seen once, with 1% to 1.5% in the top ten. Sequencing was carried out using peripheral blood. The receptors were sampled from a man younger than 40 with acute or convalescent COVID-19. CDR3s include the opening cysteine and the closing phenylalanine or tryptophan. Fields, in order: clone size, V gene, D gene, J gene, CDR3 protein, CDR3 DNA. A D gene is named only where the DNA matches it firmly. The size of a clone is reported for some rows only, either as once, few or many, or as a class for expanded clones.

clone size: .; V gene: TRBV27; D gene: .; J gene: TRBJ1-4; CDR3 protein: CASRVGATNEKLFF; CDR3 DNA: TGTGCCAGCAGGGTAGGGGCAACTAATGAAAAACTGTTTTTT
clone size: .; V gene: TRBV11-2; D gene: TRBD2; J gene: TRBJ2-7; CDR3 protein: CASRIAGGRALAEQYF; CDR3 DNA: TGTGCCAGCAGGATAGCGGGAGGCCGAGCTTTGGCCGAGCAGTACTTC
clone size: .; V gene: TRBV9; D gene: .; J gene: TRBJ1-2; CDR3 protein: CASSVEAGNYGYTF; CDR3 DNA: TGTGCCAGCAGCGTAGAGGCAGGGAACTATGGCTACACCTTC
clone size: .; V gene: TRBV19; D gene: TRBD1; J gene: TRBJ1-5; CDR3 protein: CASSAGTGGQPQHF; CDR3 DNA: TGTGCCAGTAGTGCTGGGACAGGGGGTCAGCCCCAGCATTTT
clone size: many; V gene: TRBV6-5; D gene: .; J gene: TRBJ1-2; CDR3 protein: CASTLGRSYGYTF; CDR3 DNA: TGTGCCAGCACTCTCGGCCGGAGCTATGGCTACACCTTC
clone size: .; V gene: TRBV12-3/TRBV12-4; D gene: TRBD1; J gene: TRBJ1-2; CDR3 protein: CASSLNRGGGYTF; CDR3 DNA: TGTGCCAGCAGTTTGAACAGGGGGGGTGGCTACACCTTC
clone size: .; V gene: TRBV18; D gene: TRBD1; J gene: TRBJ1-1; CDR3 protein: CASSPRDREAFF; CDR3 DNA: TGTGCCAGCTCACCGAGGGACAGGGAAGCTTTCTTT
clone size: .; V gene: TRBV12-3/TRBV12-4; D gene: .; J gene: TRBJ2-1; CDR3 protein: CASSRRQVHRFF; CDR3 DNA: TGTGCCAGCAGTCGAAGACAGGTCCATCGGTTCTTC
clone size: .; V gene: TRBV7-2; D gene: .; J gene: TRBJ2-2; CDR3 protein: CASSLGLPTGELFF; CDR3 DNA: TGTGCCAGCAGCCTGGGACTCCCTACCGGGGAGCTGTTTTTT
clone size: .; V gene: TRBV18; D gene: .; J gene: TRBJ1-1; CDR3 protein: CASSSQQDTYTEAFF; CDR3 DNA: TGTGCCAGCTCCTCCCAACAGGATACCTACACTGAAGCTTTCTTT
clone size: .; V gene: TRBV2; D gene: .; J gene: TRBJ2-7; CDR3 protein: CASTSPPLEQYF; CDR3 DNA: TGTGCCAGCACCTCCCCCCCACTTGAGCAGTACTTC
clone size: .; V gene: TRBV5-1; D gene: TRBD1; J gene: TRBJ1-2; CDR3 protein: CASSKDHRGNNYGYTF; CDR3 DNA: TGCGCCAGCAGCAAAGACCACAGGGGGAATAACTATGGCTACACCTTC
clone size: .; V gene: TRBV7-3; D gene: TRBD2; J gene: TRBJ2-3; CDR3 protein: CASSPSGGADTQYF; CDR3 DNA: TGTGCCAGCAGCCCTAGCGGGGGGGCAGATACGCAGTATTTT
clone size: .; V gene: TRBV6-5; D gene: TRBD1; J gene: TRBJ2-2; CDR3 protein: CASSFRGPPGELFF; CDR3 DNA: TGTGCCAGCAGTTTCAGGGGGCCCCCCGGGGAGCTGTTTTTT
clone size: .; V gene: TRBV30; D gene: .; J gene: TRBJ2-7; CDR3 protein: CAWSVLANEQYF; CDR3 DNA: TGTGCCTGGAGTGTTTTAGCGAACGAGCAGTACTTC
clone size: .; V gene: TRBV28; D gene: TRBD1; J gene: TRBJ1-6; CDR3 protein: CASSSTPGQGHSPLHF; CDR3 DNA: TGTGCCAGCAGCTCCACCCCCGGACAGGGGCATTCACCCCTCCACTTT
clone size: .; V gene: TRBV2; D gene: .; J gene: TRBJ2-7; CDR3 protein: CASSPQAGLLYEQYF; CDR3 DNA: TGTGCCAGCAGCCCCCAGGCAGGGCTCCTCTACGAGCAGTACTTC
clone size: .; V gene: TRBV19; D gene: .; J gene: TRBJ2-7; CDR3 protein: CASSISPQYEQYF; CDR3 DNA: TGTGCCAGTAGTATATCCCCCCAATACGAGCAGTACTTC
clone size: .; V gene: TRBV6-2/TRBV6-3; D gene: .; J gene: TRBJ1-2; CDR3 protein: CASSYLRGEDGYTF; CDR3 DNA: TGTGCCAGCAGTTACCTCAGGGGCGAGGATGGCTACACCTTC
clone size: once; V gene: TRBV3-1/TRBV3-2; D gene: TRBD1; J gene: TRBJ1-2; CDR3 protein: CASSPEWDRGSSTF; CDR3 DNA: TGTGCCAGCAGCCCAGAGTGGGACAGGGGGTCCTCCACCTTC
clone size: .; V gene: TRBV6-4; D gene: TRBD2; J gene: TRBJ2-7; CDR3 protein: CASSALAGAYEQYF; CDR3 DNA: TGTGCCAGCAGTGCCCTAGCGGGGGCCTACGAGCAGTACTTC
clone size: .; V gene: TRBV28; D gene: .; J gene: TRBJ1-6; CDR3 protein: CASRRRRGGVVSPLHF; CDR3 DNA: TGTGCCAGCAGGAGGAGGAGGGGTGGAGTGGTTTCACCCCTCCACTTT
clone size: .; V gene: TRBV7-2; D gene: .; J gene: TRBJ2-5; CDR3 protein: CASSLAFSETQYF; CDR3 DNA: TGTGCCAGCAGCTTAGCCTTTTCCGAGACCCAGTACTTC
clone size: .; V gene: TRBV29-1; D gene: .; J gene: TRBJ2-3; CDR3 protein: CSVEPGVKADTQYF; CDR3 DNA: TGCAGCGTTGAGCCGGGAGTCAAGGCAGATACGCAGTATTTT
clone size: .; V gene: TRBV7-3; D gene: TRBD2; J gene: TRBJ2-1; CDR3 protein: CASSLTGRDNEQFF; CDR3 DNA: TGTGCCAGCAGCTTAACCGGGAGGGACAATGAGCAGTTCTTC
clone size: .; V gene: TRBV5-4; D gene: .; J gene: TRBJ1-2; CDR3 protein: CASSFREGHGYTF; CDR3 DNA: TGTGCCAGCAGCTTCAGGGAGGGCCATGGCTACACCTTC
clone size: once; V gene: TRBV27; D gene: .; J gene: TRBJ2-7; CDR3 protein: CASSFIGQTYEQYF; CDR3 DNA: TGTGCCAGCAGTTTCATCGGACAGACCTACGAGCAGTACTTC
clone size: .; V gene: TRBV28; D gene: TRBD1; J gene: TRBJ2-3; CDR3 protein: CASQNRGATDTQYF; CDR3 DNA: TGTGCCAGCCAAAACAGGGGGGCCACAGATACGCAGTATTTT
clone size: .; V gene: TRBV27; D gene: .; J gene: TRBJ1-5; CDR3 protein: CASSSSGQGSSYSNQPQHF; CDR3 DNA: TGTGCCAGCAGTTCCTCCGGGCAGGGGAGTTCGTATAGCAATCAGCCCCAGCATTTT
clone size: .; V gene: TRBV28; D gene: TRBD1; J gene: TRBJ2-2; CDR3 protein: CASSLLGQGAVGELFF; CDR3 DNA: TGTGCCAGCAGTTTATTAGGACAGGGGGCGGTGGGGGAGCTGTTTTTT
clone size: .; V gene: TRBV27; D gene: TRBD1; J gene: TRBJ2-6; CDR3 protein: CASRATRGRVGANVLTF; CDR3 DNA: TGTGCCAGCAGAGCCACCAGGGGGCGGGTCGGGGCCAACGTCCTGACTTTC
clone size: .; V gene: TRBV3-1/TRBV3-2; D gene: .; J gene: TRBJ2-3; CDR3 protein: CASSHNRVRDTQYF; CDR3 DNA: TGTGCCAGCAGCCACAACAGGGTTCGAGATACGCAGTATTTT
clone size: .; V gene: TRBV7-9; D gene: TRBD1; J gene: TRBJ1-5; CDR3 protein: CASSLGQGAAQPQHF; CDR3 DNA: TGTGCCAGCAGCTTAGGACAGGGGGCCGCTCAGCCCCAGCATTTT
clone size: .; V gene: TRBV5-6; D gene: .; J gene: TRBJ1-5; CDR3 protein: CASSLLEGAGNQPQHF; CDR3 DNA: TGTGCCAGCAGCTTATTGGAGGGCGCCGGCAATCAGCCCCAGCATTTT
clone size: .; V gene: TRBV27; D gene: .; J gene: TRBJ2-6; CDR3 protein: CASSLSGTIANVLTF; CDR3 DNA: TGTGCCAGCAGTTTATCGGGCACCATAGCCAACGTCCTGACTTTC
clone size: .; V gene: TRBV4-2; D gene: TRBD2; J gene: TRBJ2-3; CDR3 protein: CASCRLAGGKSTDTQYF; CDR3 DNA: TGTGCCAGCTGCCGACTAGCGGGAGGGAAGAGCACAGATACGCAGTATTTT
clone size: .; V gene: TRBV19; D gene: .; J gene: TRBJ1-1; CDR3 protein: CASSTTGFLTEAFF; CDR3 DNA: TGTGCCAGTAGTACTACGGGGTTTTTGACTGAAGCTTTCTTT
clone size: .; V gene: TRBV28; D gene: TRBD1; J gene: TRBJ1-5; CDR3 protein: CASSDRGSGNQPQHF; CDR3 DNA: TGTGCCAGCAGCGACAGGGGTAGTGGCAATCAGCCCCAGCATTTT
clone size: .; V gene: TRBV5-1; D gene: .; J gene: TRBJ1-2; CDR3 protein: CASSENVDSNTF; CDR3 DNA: TGCGCCAGCAGCGAGAACGTAGACAGCAACACCTTC
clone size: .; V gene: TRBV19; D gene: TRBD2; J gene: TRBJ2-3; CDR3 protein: CASSIATSGSRQYF; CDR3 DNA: TGTGCCAGTAGTATAGCAACTAGCGGGAGTCGGCAATATTTT
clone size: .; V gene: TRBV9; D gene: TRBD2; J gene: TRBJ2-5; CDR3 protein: CASSVGHTSGETQYF; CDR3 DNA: TGTGCCAGCAGCGTAGGTCATACTAGCGGGGAGACCCAGTACTTC
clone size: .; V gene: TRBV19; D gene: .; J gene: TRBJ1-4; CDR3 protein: CASSSRGNEKLFF; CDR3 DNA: TGTGCCAGTAGTAGTCGGGGGAACGAAAAACTGTTTTTT
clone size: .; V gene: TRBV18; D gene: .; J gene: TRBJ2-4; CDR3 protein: CASSPTPIAKNIQYF; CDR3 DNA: TGTGCCAGCTCGCCAACACCGATAGCCAAAAACATTCAGTACTTC
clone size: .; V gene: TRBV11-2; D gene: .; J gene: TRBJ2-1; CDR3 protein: CASSFGQTKDFVNEQFF; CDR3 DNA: TGTGCCAGCAGCTTCGGACAGACTAAGGATTTTGTCAATGAGCAGTTCTTC
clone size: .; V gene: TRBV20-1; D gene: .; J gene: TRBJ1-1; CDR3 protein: CSATMNTEAFF; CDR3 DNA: TGCAGTGCCACAATGAACACTGAAGCTTTCTTT
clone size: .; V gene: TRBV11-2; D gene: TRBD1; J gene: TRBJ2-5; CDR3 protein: CASSLNRGYQETQYF; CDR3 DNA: TGTGCCAGCAGCCTAAACAGGGGATACCAAGAGACCCAGTACTTC
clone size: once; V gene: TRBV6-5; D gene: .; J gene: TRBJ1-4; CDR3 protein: CASSYQYHEKLFF; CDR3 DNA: TGTGCCAGCAGTTATCAGTATCACGAAAAACTGTTTTTT
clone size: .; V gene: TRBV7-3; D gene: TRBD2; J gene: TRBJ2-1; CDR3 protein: CASSLTSGGSYNEQFF; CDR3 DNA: TGTGCCAGCAGCTTAACCAGCGGGGGGAGCTACAATGAGCAGTTCTTC
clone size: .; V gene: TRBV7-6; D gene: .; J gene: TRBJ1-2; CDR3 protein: CASSLIDGGYGYTF; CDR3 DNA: TGTGCCAGCAGCTTAATAGACGGAGGCTATGGCTACACCTTC
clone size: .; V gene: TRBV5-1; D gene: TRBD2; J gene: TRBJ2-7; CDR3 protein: CASTMTSGTYEQYF; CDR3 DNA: TGCGCCAGCACAATGACTAGCGGAACTTACGAGCAGTACTTC
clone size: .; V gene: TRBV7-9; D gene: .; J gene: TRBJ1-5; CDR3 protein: CASSLAPNQPQHF; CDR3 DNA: TGTGCCAGCAGCTTAGCCCCAAATCAGCCCCAGCATTTT